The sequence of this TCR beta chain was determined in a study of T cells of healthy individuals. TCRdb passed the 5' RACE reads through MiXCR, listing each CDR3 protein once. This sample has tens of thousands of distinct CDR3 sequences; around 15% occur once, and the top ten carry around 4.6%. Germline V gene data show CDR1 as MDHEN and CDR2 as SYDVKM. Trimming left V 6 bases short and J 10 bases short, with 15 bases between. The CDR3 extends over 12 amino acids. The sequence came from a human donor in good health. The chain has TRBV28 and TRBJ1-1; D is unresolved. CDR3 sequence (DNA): TGTGCCAGCAGCCCATCAGGTTTATCAGCTTTCTTT. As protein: CASSPSGLSAFF.